This T cell receptor (beta chain) was obtained from a study of blood T cell repertoires in COVID-19. Study at large: Acute and convalescent COVID-19 samples came from the United States, Italy and Spain. T cells, B-cell-depleted T cells, or PBMCs provided the cDNA or gDNA that served as material.

TCRdb's copy holds only in-frame clones and misses some; the assay was immunoSEQ multiplex PCR. The sample lists approximately 150,000 clones, over 80% seen once, with 0.95% in the top ten. Germline V gene sequence: CDR1 SGHRS, CDR2 YFSETQ. Trimming shortened V by 4 bases and J by 7 bases, and 14 bases separated the two germline ends. CDR3 size: 13 residues. This clonotype was obtained from a woman aged 45-59 years with acute or convalescent COVID-19. The chain carries TRBV5-1 and TRBJ1-2; possible D gene TRBD1, 5 bases. What was sequenced was peripheral blood. CDR3 DNA sequence: TGCGCCAGCAGCCGGGCAGGGTTCAGTGGCTACACCTTC. Translating gives CASSRAGFSGYTF. The full variable domain, its missing parts supplied by reference TRBV5-1 and TRBJ1-2, is KAGVTQTPRYLIKTRGQQVTLSCSPISGHRSVSWYQQTPGQGLQFLFEYFSETQRNKGNFPGRFSGRQFSNSRSEMNVSTLELGDSALYLCASSRAGFSGYTFGSGTRLTVV.